The 20 T cell receptor beta chains presented below share a single source sample, sequenced in a study of CD8+CD57+ T cells in acquired aplastic anemia. Genomic DNA was employed as the template in profiling TCR beta VDJ and CDR3. TCRdb re-derived calls from the reads in MiXCR, one entry per CDR3 protein. The sample carries about 250,000 distinct CDR3 sequences, 40% to 50% recorded once. Patients who underwent sequencing had shown CD8+CD57+ cell expansion by flow cytometry. The sample was sorted CD4+, CD8+, or CD8+CD57+ T cells (not recorded which) from PBMCs. The receptors here all came from a human donor with aplastic anemia.

Note on this clonotype: Likely a read error: the CDR3 ends without its conserved phenylalanine or tryptophan. The limits of the CDR3 on the DNA are not certain, so only TCRdb's listed CDR3 is given. V is TRBV29-1 and J is TRBJ1-1. CDR1 is SQVTM and CDR2 is ANQGSEA in the germline V gene. The CDR3 comprises 8 residues, both ends counted. The CDR3 reads CSVEGGFY.

This clonotype appeared many times. CDR3 nucleotides: TGTGCCAGCAGCCAGGGAGAAAGGGAAAAACTGTTTTTT. Translating gives CASSQGEREKLFF. The V call is TRBV14, the J call TRBJ1-4; D gene uncertain. Germline lookup yields CDR1 SGHDN and CDR2 FVKESK. Between the trimmed V and J ends, which lost 3 bases and 8 bases, there was a span of 10 bases. The CDR3 has 13 amino acids.

This clonotype was counted at least ten times. This rearrangement joins TRBV7-2 to TRBJ2-3, with D perhaps matching TRBD1 (5 bases). This CDR3 spans 15 amino acids. Trimming removed 5 bases at V and 2 bases at J, with 14 bases between. Germline-derived CDR1 and CDR2 are SGHTA and FQGNSA. The CDR3 sequence: CASSVLRGSTDTQYF. DNA for the CDR3: TGTGCCAGCAGCGTCCTAAGGGGTTCCACAGATACGCAGTATTTT.

To note about this clonotype: This may be a read error, as it is one base from a much larger clone. The conserved phenylalanine or tryptophan normally closing the CDR3 is absent here, so this likely arose from a read error. V usage is TRBV19 and J usage is TRBJ2-2; 10 bases are a match to TRBD2. The CDR3 consists of 17 residues. Germline V gene data show CDR1 as LNHDA and CDR2 as SQIVND (reference sequence). Unmatched junction bases numbered 8, after V lost 3 bases and J lost 4 bases. For the CDR3, the DNA is TGTGCCAGTAGTATCTCATCTAGCGGGAGTTTCACCGGGGAGCTGTTTTCT. It specifies CASSISSSGSFTGELFS.

The V call is TRBV9, the J call TRBJ2-2; perhaps TRBD1 as D (5 bases). CDR1 and CDR2 (germline): SGDLS, YYNGEE. V lost 4 bases, J lost 1 base, and 14 bases lay in between. The CDR3 consists of 16 residues. Here the CDR3 reads CASSQQAGGNTGELFF. The CDR3 DNA is TGTGCCAGCAGCCAACAGGCCGGCGGGAACACCGGGGAGCTGTTTTTT.

The genes are TRBV19 and TRBJ2-7, with 7 positions matching TRBD1. CDR1 and CDR2 from the germline V gene are LNHDA and SQIVND (reference sequence). J gave up 2 bases and V 6 bases, and 7 bases lay outside the gene matches. The CDR3 is 14 amino acids. CDR3 amino acids: CASRPTGSTYEQYF. The CDR3 region has the DNA TGTGCCAGTAGACCGACAGGGAGTACCTACGAGCAGTACTTC.

The chain recombines TRBV7-3 with TRBJ2-5; perhaps TRBD1 as D (6 bases). Looked up from germline, CDR1 is SGHTA and CDR2 is FQGTGA. V gave up 3 bases and J gave up 5 bases, with 16 bases separating them. The CDR3 covers 15 residues. In DNA, the CDR3 is TGTGCCAGCAGCTTCCAGGGGAAGGTTGAGGAGACCCAGTACTTC. Its protein product is CASSFQGKVEETQYF.

The chain joins TRBV19 to TRBJ1-1; D remains unclear. The germline V gene has CDR1 LNHDA and CDR2 SQIVND (reference sequence). The CDR3 extends over 13 amino acids. Trimming stripped 6 bases from V and 10 bases from J, with 18 bases between. The CDR3 spells CASRAGGSLRAFF. The CDR3 nucleotides read TGTGCCAGTAGGGCTGGAGGCTCACTGCGAGCTTTCTTT.

With respect to this clonotype: One end of the junction does not line up with germline, which may come from a read error. The V call is TRBV7-8, the J call TRBJ1-1, with 8 bases lining up with TRBD1. Looked up from germline, CDR1 is SGHVS and CDR2 is FQNEAQ. CDR3 length equals 16 residues. CDR3 protein: CASSPTTGTGYTEAFF. CDR3 DNA: TGTGCCAGCAGCCCGACTACCGGGACAGGATACACTGAAGCTTTCTTC.

For the CDR3, the DNA is TGCAGTGCTAGCCGCCTAGCGGGGGGTGTCCAAGAGACCCAGTACTTC. Translation gives CSASRLAGGVQETQYF. This chain uses TRBV20-1 with TRBJ2-5; TRBD2 aligns across 11 bases. The CDR3 extends over 16 amino acids. Germline V lookup: CDR1 DFQATT, CDR2 SNEGSKA (reference sequence). J was trimmed by 1 base and V by 3 bases; bases with no gene match: 7.

V and J are TRBV7-2 and TRBJ2-4; 14 bases match TRBD2. The trim removed 6 bases at V and 9 bases at J, leaving 7 bases unmatched. The length of the CDR3 is 15 residues. Germline-derived CDR1 and CDR2 are SGHTA and FQGNSA. CDR3 bases: TGTGCCAGCAGTTACTCGACTAGCGGGGGGGCCATTCAGTACTTC. Protein product: CASSYSTSGGAIQYF. The full variable domain, its missing parts supplied by reference TRBV7-2 and TRBJ2-4, is GAGVSQSPSNKVTEKGKDVELRCDPISGHTALYWYRQSLGQGLEFLIYFQGNSAPDKSGLPSDRFSAERTGGSVSTLTIQRTQQEDSAVYLCASSYSTSGGAIQYFGAGTRLSVL.

This clonotype was observed many times. The chain combines TRBV7-6 with TRBJ2-7, with 9 bases that match TRBD1. CDR3 length equals 15 residues. Germline CDR1 is SGHVS and CDR2 is FNYEAQ. The trim removed 5 bases at V and 4 bases at J, leaving 9 bases unmatched. The CDR3: CASSRGTGNSYEQYF. CDR3 nucleotide sequence: TGTGCCAGCAGCCGCGGGACAGGGAATTCGTACGAGCAGTACTTC.

CDR3 region: CASSPDWNTGELFF. The CDR3 region has the DNA TGTGCCAGCAGCCCCGACTGGAACACCGGGGAGCTGTTTTTT. The chain recombines TRBV7-8 with TRBJ2-2; D call uncertain. The ends were cut back, 5 bases at V and 1 base at J, with 8 bases in the middle. Germline V gene data show CDR1 as SGHVS and CDR2 as FQNEAQ. The CDR3 sequence is 14 residues long.

Only a few counts were recorded for this clonotype. The rearrangement joins TRBV2 to TRBJ1-2; 8 bases are shared with TRBD1. The CDR3 extends over 13 amino acids. CDR1 is SNHLY and CDR2 is FYNNEI in the germline V gene. Trimming cost V 7 bases and J 6 bases; bases outside gene matches: 7. The CDR3 loop is CASTGQGANGYTF. CDR3 bases: TGTGCCAGCACGGGTCAGGGGGCCAATGGCTACACCTTC.

CDR3 sequence (DNA): TGTGCCAGCAGCCAAGATCCAGGGACCGGGGCCAACGTCCTGACTTTC. Translation: CASSQDPGTGANVLTF. The chain is built from TRBV3-1 and TRBJ2-6; D might be TRBD1 or TRBD2, each matching 5 bases. V shed 0 bases and J shed 4 bases, with 10 bases lying between them. Per germline, CDR1 LGHDT and CDR2 YNNKEL (reference sequence). The CDR3 is made up of 16 amino acids.

A word on this clonotype: Compared with germline, one end of the junction differs, possibly owing to a read error. The rearrangement links TRBV10-1 to TRBJ2-5, with D possibly TRBD2 on 7 matching bases. In germline, CDR1 is WNHNN, CDR2 SYGVQD (reference sequence). This CDR3 contains 13 residues. The CDR3 reads CAISEGGMETQYF. The CDR3 DNA follows: TGTGCCATCAGTGAGGGGGGGATGGAGACCCAGTACTTC.

The rearrangement links TRBV12-3 or TRBV12-4 to TRBJ2-2, with D hard to call. The V end was cut by 5 bases, the J end by 6 bases, with 13 bases between. The CDR3 covers 14 residues. The CDR3 here is CASSLTGFAGELFF. The CDR3 DNA is TGTGCCAGCAGTCTAACTGGTTTTGCCGGGGAGCTGTTTTTT.

This clonotype was observed many times. This chain uses TRBV20-1 with TRBJ1-1, with a possible D match to TRBD1 (5 bases). V was shortened by 1 base and J by 7 bases, with 7 bases between the two germline ends. The CDR3 sequence is 11 residues long. Germline assignment: CDR1 DFQATT and CDR2 SNEGSKA (reference sequence). The chain's CDR3 is CSARGGVEAFF. CDR3 sequence (DNA): TGCAGTGCTAGAGGGGGCGTTGAAGCTTTCTTT.

This clonotype was observed many times. The V and J genes are TRBV6-5 and TRBJ1-1, with D perhaps matching TRBD1 (5 bases). V was pared by 3 bases and J by 1 base, with 12 bases between. The CDR3 is 15 amino acids. Per germline, CDR1 MNHEY and CDR2 SVGAGI. CDR3 DNA: TGTGCCAGCAGTTATTTGGGACCGACGAACACTGAAGCTTTCTTT. This codes for CASSYLGPTNTEAFF.

This clonotype was seen ten or more times. The chain has TRBV20-1 and TRBJ2-1, with TRBD2 matching over 11 bases. This CDR3 has 15 amino acids. The germline V gene has CDR1 DFQATT and CDR2 SNEGSKA (reference sequence). V shed 5 bases and J 4 bases; nucleotides not matched to a gene: 7. The CDR3 nucleotides read TGCAGTGCTGTATCCGGGACTAGCGGATACAATGAGCAGTTCTTC. Protein product: CSAVSGTSGYNEQFF.